The clone carrying this TCR beta chain was recorded many times. No antigen is known for it. Germline V gene data show CDR1 as DFQATT and CDR2 as SNEGSKA (reference sequence). Trimming took 6 bases from V and 1 from J; bases not matched to a gene: 3. The CDR3 runs 12 residues. Combining a sample-barcoded 5' primer with a J-beta primer mix, a second PCR ran for roughly 7 to 11 cycles. TCRdb used MiXCR to reprocess the 5' RACE reads, holding one entry per CDR3 protein. The repertoire holds 780,000 or so distinct CDR3 sequences, roughly three fifths seen once, with 20% to 30% in the top ten. The data derive from a study of blood T cells in healthy people across ages. General study findings and limits: In long-lived donors, naive CD4+ cell counts and diversity exceeded those of aged donors. A roughly linear fall in TCR beta diversity per million T cells was seen with increasing age. The study lacked donor CMV status, which possibly confounded expanded clonotype changes.

Peripheral blood, about 9.8 milliliters per donor, was collected. This clonotype was obtained from a man aged 35 to 55 in good health. The sample was blood. The chain links TRBV20-1 to TRBJ2-7, with 7 bases fitting TRBD1. The CDR3 region has the DNA TGCAGTGCCAGGGGACAGTCCTACGAGCAGTACTTC. This encodes CSARGQSYEQYF.